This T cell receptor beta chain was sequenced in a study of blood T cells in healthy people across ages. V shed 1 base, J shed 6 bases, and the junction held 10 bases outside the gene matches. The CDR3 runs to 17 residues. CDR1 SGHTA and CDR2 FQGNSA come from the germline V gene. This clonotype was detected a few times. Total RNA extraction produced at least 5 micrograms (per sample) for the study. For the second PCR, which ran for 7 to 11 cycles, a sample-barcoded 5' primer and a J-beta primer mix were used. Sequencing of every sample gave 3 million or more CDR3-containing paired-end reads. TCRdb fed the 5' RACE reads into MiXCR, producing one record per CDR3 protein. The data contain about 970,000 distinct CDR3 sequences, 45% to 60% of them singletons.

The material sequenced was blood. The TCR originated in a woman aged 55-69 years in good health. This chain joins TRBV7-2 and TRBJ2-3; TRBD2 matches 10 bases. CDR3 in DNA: TGTGCCAGCAGCTTAGACGGGACTAGCGAACCTTCTGATACGCAGTATTTT. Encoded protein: CASSLDGTSEPSDTQYF.